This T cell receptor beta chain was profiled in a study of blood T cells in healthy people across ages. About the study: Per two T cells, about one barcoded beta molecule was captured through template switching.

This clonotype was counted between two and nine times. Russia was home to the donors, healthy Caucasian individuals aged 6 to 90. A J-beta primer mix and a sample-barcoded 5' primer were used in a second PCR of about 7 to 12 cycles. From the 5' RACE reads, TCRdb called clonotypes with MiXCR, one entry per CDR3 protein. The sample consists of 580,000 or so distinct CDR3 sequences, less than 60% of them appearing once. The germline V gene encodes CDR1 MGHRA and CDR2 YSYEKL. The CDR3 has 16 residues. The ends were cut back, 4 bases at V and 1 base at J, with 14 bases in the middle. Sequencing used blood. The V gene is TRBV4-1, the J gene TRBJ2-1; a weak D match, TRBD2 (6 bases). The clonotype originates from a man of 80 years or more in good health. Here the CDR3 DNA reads TGCGCCAGCAGCCGGCCCGAGGGAGGTTCCTACAATGAGCAGTTCTTC. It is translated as CASSRPEGGSYNEQFF.